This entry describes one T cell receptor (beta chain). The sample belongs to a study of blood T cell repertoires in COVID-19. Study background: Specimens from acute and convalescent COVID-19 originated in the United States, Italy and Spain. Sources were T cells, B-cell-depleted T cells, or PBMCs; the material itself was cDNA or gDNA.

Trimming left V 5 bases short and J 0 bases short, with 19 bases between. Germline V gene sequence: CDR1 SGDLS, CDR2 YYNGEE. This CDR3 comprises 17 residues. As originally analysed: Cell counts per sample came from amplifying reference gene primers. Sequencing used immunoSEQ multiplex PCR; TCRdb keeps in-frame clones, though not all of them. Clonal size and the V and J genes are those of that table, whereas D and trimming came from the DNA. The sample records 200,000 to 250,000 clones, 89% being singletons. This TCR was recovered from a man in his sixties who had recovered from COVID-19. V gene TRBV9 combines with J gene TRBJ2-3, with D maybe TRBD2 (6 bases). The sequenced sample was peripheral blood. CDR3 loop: CASSAHGGLASTDTQYF. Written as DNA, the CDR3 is TGTGCCAGCAGTGCACACGGGGGATTGGCTAGCACAGATACGCAGTATTTT.